The rows below give T cell receptor beta chains drawn from one sample of a study of T cell responses to AZD1222 COVID-19 vaccine. Produced via immunoSEQ multiplex PCR; TCRdb's table is partial and in-frame only. Of approximately 150,000 clones listed, roughly 92% are singletons. Sample: peripheral blood, taken 28 days after the second AZD1222 dose. The source of these receptors is an adult who received the AZD1222 COVID-19 vaccine. Each CDR3 is given with its conserved first and last residue. D genes are given only for firm matches. Clone size is shown for a subset of rows, as once, few, many or a class of expanded clone.

j_call	clone_size	d_call	v_call	cdr3_nt	cdr3_aa
TRBJ1-2	once	.	TRBV29-1	TGCAGCGTTGAAGATTTCATTGGAGGCTACACCTTC	CSVEDFIGGYTF
TRBJ2-3	.	TRBD2	TRBV7-3	TGTGCCAGCCAACCCGCGGGGGACACAGATACGCAGTATTTT	CASQPAGDTDTQYF
TRBJ1-2	few	.	TRBV3-1/TRBV3-2	TGTGCCAGCAGCCCCTTGGACACCTATGGCTACACCTTC	CASSPLDTYGYTF
TRBJ2-1	.	.	TRBV4-3	TGCGCCAGCAGCCAAGATCGGTTGGGGGGGCCACAGGTTGAGCAGTTCTTC	CASSQDRLGGPQVEQFF
TRBJ2-7	.	TRBD1	TRBV5-4	TGTGCCAGCAGCTTGGACGGACAGGGTGCGTACGAGCAGTACTTC	CASSLDGQGAYEQYF
TRBJ1-4	.	TRBD1	TRBV28	TGTGCCAGCACCCTTCTCCCAGGGGGCGAAAAACTGTTTTTT	CASTLLPGGEKLFF
TRBJ1-6	.	.	TRBV4-2	TGTGCCAGCAGCCAAGAAGGTCCGGGAACTAATTCACCCCTCCACTTT	CASSQEGPGTNSPLHF
TRBJ1-1	.	.	TRBV7-9	TGTGCCAGCAGCTTAGCGAGCCCGACAGGGAACACTGAAGCTTTCTTT	CASSLASPTGNTEAFF
TRBJ1-2	.	TRBD1	TRBV6-5	TGTGCCAGCAGTTACCCCGGACAGGTTACCTATGGCTACACCTTC	CASSYPGQVTYGYTF
TRBJ1-6	.	.	TRBV15	TGTGCCACCAGCAGAGGAGAGATGAATTCACCCCTCCACTTT	CATSRGEMNSPLHF
TRBJ1-6	.	.	TRBV2	TGTGCCAGCAGTGTTGGTCCCACCGACGGTAATTCACCCCTCCACTTT	CASSVGPTDGNSPLHF
TRBJ1-2	.	.	TRBV4-2	TGTGCCAGCAGCCAAGATCAATCGGTGGCGTTTAACTATGGCTACACCTTC	CASSQDQSVAFNYGYTF
TRBJ2-5	.	TRBD2	TRBV9	TGTGCCAGCAGCGTAGCCGCGTCCGGGAGGAACCAAGAGACCCAGTACTTC	CASSVAASGRNQETQYF
TRBJ1-3	.	TRBD1	TRBV18	TGTGCCAGCTCACCGCAACAGGGGGGCTCCTCTGGAAACACCATATATTTT	CASSPQQGGSSGNTIYF
TRBJ1-6	.	.	TRBV10-3	TGTGCCGCGGGGCAGGGAAGTTCACCCCTCCACTTT	CAAGQGSSPLHF
TRBJ1-2	.	TRBD1	TRBV25-1	TGTGCCAGCAGTGGGGTCAGGGGGGCTAACTATGGCTACACCTTC	CASSGVRGANYGYTF
TRBJ1-5	.	.	TRBV6-2/TRBV6-3	TGTGCCAGCAGTTACCTCGGGGAAGGGGCCCAGCCCCAGCATTTT	CASSYLGEGAQPQHF
TRBJ2-7	.	.	TRBV27	TGTGCCAGCAGTGAAGGAGCGTTTCCCTACGAGCAGTACTTC	CASSEGAFPYEQYF
TRBJ1-5	.	.	TRBV19	TGTGCCAGTAGTATAGATTTTGGGGGAGGGCAGCCCCAGCATTTT	CASSIDFGGGQPQHF
TRBJ2-7	.	TRBD1	TRBV14	TGTGCCAGCAGCCAAGTCAGAGACAGGGGGCCCGAGCAGTACTTC	CASSQVRDRGPEQYF
TRBJ2-5	once	.	TRBV7-9	TGTGCCAGCAGCTTATCCGCAGGTTGGCAAGAGACCCAGTACTTC	CASSLSAGWQETQYF
TRBJ2-1	once	TRBD2	TRBV5-4	TGTGCCAGCAGCTTGGCTTTTGGGACTAGCATGGACAATGAGCAGTTCTTC	CASSLAFGTSMDNEQFF
TRBJ2-7	.	TRBD2	TRBV29-1	TGCAGCGTGGAAACCGGGACTAGCGGTCCCCTTCAGTACTTC	CSVETGTSGPLQYF
TRBJ2-1	.	.	TRBV29-1	TGCAGCCCGCGGCCCCTGTGGCTAGCGTTATGTGAGCAGTTCTTC	CSPRPLWLALCEQFF
TRBJ1-1	.	.	TRBV6-1	TGTGCCAGCAGTGAAGGGGGACGATCATGGACAGAGAACACTGAAGCTTTCTTT	CASSEGGRSWTENTEAFF
TRBJ1-1	once	.	TRBV28	TGTGCCAGCAGGAAGACAGTGGGTTCAGCCACTGAAGCTTTCTTT	CASRKTVGSATEAFF
TRBJ2-5	.	.	TRBV7-6	TGTGCCAGCAGCTTAATCGGGGAGACCCAGTACTTC	CASSLIGETQYF
TRBJ2-3	.	TRBD1	TRBV19	TGTGCCAGTAGTAGGGAGACAGGGGGCGTACGACCAGATACGCAGTATTTT	CASSRETGGVRPDTQYF
TRBJ1-3	.	.	TRBV9	TGTGCCAGCAGCGTAGATCCATCTGGAAACACCATATATTTT	CASSVDPSGNTIYF
TRBJ2-5	.	.	TRBV6-2/TRBV6-3	TGTGCCAGCAGTAACGCCCGGGTTACACAAGAGACCCAGTACTTC	CASSNARVTQETQYF
TRBJ2-1	.	TRBD1	TRBV24-1	TGTGCCACCAGTGTTTCAGGGGGTAGCTCCTACAATGAGCAGTTCTTC	CATSVSGGSSYNEQFF
TRBJ1-1	.	.	TRBV5-5	TGTGCCAGCAGCTTGTGGCAGGGCGCGAACACTGAAGCTTTCTTT	CASSLWQGANTEAFF
TRBJ2-1	.	.	TRBV2	TGTGCCAGCAGTGAAACTGGGTTAGGCTACAATGAGCAGTTCTTC	CASSETGLGYNEQFF
TRBJ2-7	.	TRBD1	TRBV15	TGTGCCACCAGCAGCCCCAACAGGGGTTTCTACGAGCAGTACTTC	CATSSPNRGFYEQYF
TRBJ2-6	.	TRBD1	TRBV9	TGTGCCAGCAGCGCCGGACAGGGGAGAGGGGCCAACGTCCTGACTTTC	CASSAGQGRGANVLTF
TRBJ1-4	.	TRBD1	TRBV6-5	TGTGCCAGCAGTTACTCGGTCCAGGGGGGTGAAAAACTGTTTTTT	CASSYSVQGGEKLFF
TRBJ2-2	once	.	TRBV19	TGTGCCAGTAGTTCCCGCACAGACACCGGGGAGCTGTTTTTT	CASSSRTDTGELFF
TRBJ2-1	.	TRBD2	TRBV11-1	TGTGCCAGCAGCCAACGACTAGCGGGAGTGAATGAGCAGTTCTTC	CASSQRLAGVNEQFF